This TCR beta chain emerged from a study of shared clonotypes between healthy human individuals. Researchers ran the assay at a deep level. The authors split each subset's genomic DNA evenly across several immunoSEQ plates. Profiled with immunoSEQ multiplex PCR; TCRdb holds only in-frame clones, not every one. The table shows a few hundred thousand clones, with nearly 97% occurring only once. Of note for this clone: Its antigen is undetermined.

This CDR3 comprises 13 residues. CDR1 and CDR2 (germline): SGHDN, FVKESK. The V gene lost 0 bases and the J gene lost 6 bases, with 9 bases spanning the gap. Broader study findings: The sharing of approximately 4.6% of naive CD4 clonotypes was seen across a handful of donors.

Naive CD8 cells, CD45RO-negative and positively selected for CCR7, excluded terminally differentiated effector memory CD45RA+ cells. Sequencing was done on a sample of naive CD8+ T cells sorted from blood. The J gene is TRBJ2-7, the V gene TRBV14; the D is unclear. The sequence was collected from a woman aged 25 to 39 in good health. The CDR3 spells CASSQDGLFEQYF. CDR3 in DNA: TGTGCCAGCAGCCAAGACGGGTTATTCGAGCAGTACTTC.